This T cell receptor (beta chain) was captured in a study of STAT5B mutations in CD4+ large granular lymphocyte leukemia. Study overall: The CDR3 'QG' motif was associated with a particular HLA allele among healthy donors.

Comment on this clone: Its cognate antigen is unknown.

Controls came from buffy coats of healthy blood donors. Between the trimmed V and J ends, which lost 5 bases and 5 bases, there was a span of 21 bases. Looked up from germline, CDR1 is LGHNA and CDR2 is YSLEER. This CDR3 is built from 17 residues. Study conclusions and caveats: No patients shared main leukemic clonotypes, though roughly 27% appeared at low frequency elsewhere.

Assay: immunoSEQ multiplex PCR; the TCRdb copy retains only in-frame clones and omits some. The data hold around 33,000 clones, with more than 55% observed a single time. The TCR comes from a human donor in good health. The genes are TRBV4-3 and TRBJ2-2; D is unresolved. The specimen was CD4+ T cells from blood buffy coats. The CDR3 coding sequence is TGCGCCAGCAGCAAAACCGGGCCTCCGGAGTCTACCGGGGAGCTGTTTTTT. This sequence encodes CASSKTGPPESTGELFF.